Listed below are T cell receptor beta chains from one sample, sequenced in a study of blood T cell repertoires in COVID-19. Libraries were prepared by immunoSEQ multiplex PCR; TCRdb keeps only in-frame clonotypes and omits some of them. The repertoire holds 220,000 or so clones, roughly 84% seen once, with 6.8% in the top ten. Material for sequencing was PBMCs or T cells enriched from blood (not recorded which). These receptor sequences come from a middle-aged woman who had recovered from COVID-19. The CDR3 runs from the conserved cysteine through the conserved F or W. Fields, in order: V gene, J gene, clone size, D gene, CDR3 DNA, CDR3 protein. The D gene is left open where the match is weak. For some rows the clone size is stated as once, few or many, or as a class when expanded; others skip it.

>TRBV28|TRBJ2-7|.|TRBD1
TGTGCCAGCAGTTCCCTCGGGACAGGATCCTACGAGCAGTACTTC
CASSSLGTGSYEQYF
>TRBV11-2|TRBJ2-3|.|TRBD2
TGTGCCAGCAGCTTACGGGGGGTAGCGACACCCCGGGGCACAGATACGCAGTATTTT
CASSLRGVATPRGTDTQYF
>TRBV4-2|TRBJ2-7|.|.
TGTGCCAGCAGCCCCCGCGCGGGAATCTACGAGCAGTACTTC
CASSPRAGIYEQYF
>TRBV7-2|TRBJ1-3|.|.
TGTGCCAGCAGCCTCCTCCTCGGCTCTGGAAACACCATATATTTT
CASSLLLGSGNTIYF
>TRBV6-5|TRBJ2-1|few|TRBD2
TGTGCCAGCACCGGAGGGACTAGCGTTCCCAATGAGCAGTTCTTC
CASTGGTSVPNEQFF
>TRBV7-9|TRBJ2-7|.|.
TGTGCCAGCAGCCAGGTAGACGAGCAGTACTTC
CASSQVDEQYF
>TRBV5-5|TRBJ1-3|.|.
TGTGCCAGCAGCTTGTCCGGGGGAGGAAACACCATATATTTT
CASSLSGGGNTIYF
>TRBV7-9|TRBJ2-1|.|.
TGTGCCAGCAGCTTAGGTGAGCCTGGGGGCCCGGGAGGAGAGCAGTTCTTC
CASSLGEPGGPGGEQFF
>TRBV2|TRBJ2-1|.|.
TGTGCCAGCAGCCCTCCCAAGCGGGCTTCGTACAATGAGCAGTTCTTC
CASSPPKRASYNEQFF
>TRBV23-1|TRBJ1-5|.|.
TGCGCCAGCAGTCAATCCTGGAGGTATAGCAATCAGCCCCAGCATTTT
CASSQSWRYSNQPQHF
>TRBV19|TRBJ1-2|.|TRBD1
TGTGCCAGTAGTATAACAGGGACAGACTATGGCTACACCTTC
CASSITGTDYGYTF
>TRBV4-1|TRBJ2-1|once|.
TGCGCCAGCAGCCAGGTCTTCCCGCTAGCGTACAATGAGCAGTTCTTC
CASSQVFPLAYNEQFF
>TRBV18|TRBJ2-3|once|.
TGTGCCAGCTCACTGGCTAGCACAGATACGCAGTATTTT
CASSLASTDTQYF
>TRBV9|TRBJ1-2|.|.
TGTGCCAGCAGCGTATTCTCCCGGGGGGGCTATGGCTACACCTTC
CASSVFSRGGYGYTF
>TRBV7-2|TRBJ1-3|.|TRBD1
TGTGCCAGCAGCTCACAGGGGGCCAAAGGAAACACCATATATTTT
CASSSQGAKGNTIYF
>TRBV5-4|TRBJ2-6|few|.
TGTGCCAGCAGCTTGGGGACTTCCTCTGGGGCCAACGTCCTGACTTTC
CASSLGTSSGANVLTF
>TRBV28|TRBJ2-2|.|TRBD2
TGTGCCAGCAGGGGGACTAGGCGAAGGACCGGGGAGCTGTTTTTT
CASRGTRRRTGELFF
>TRBV10-3|TRBJ1-6|.|TRBD1
TGTGCCATCAGGGGGACAGGGCCGGAATCACCCCTCCACTTT
CAIRGTGPESPLHF
>TRBV5-5|TRBJ2-7|.|.
TGTGCCAGCAGCAGGGACACCCGCTCCTACGAGCAGTACTTC
CASSRDTRSYEQYF
>TRBV19|TRBJ1-4|.|TRBD1
TGTGCCAGTAGTATTACCAGGGGGCCTGAAAAACTGTTTTTT
CASSITRGPEKLFF
>TRBV3-1/TRBV3-2|TRBJ2-2|once|TRBD2
TGTGCCAGCAGGGGACTAGCGGGAGCCCCCGGGGAGCTGTTTTTT
CASRGLAGAPGELFF
>TRBV7-2|TRBJ1-2|.|TRBD1
TGTGCCAGCAGCCCGACAGGGGTAGGGTATGGCTACACCTTC
CASSPTGVGYGYTF
>TRBV29-1|TRBJ2-1|.|TRBD2
TGCAGCGCTTCTAGCGGCGGAGGGAATGAGCAGTTCTTC
CSASSGGGNEQFF
>TRBV5-1|TRBJ2-2|.|.
TGCGCCAGCACGACCGGGACTCACCGTCCCGGGGAGCTGTTTTTT
CASTTGTHRPGELFF
>TRBV11-3|TRBJ2-4|once|TRBD2
TGTGCCAGCAGCTTAGTGATCTCGACTAGCGGTCTAGCCAAAAACATTCAGTACTTC
CASSLVISTSGLAKNIQYF
>TRBV28|TRBJ2-7|.|TRBD1
TGTGCCAGCAGTTTAGGACAGGTCGGTCCCGAGCAGTACTTC
CASSLGQVGPEQYF
>TRBV28|TRBJ2-7|.|TRBD2
TGTGCCAGCAGCGATCAAGCGGGATCAGCCTACGAGCAGTACTTC
CASSDQAGSAYEQYF
>TRBV25-1|TRBJ1-1|.|TRBD1
TGTGCCAGCAGAGGACAGGTGAACACTGAAGCTTTCTTT
CASRGQVNTEAFF